The 11 T cell receptor beta chains given below trace back to one sample, sequenced in a study of brain T cells in children with intractable seizures. Repertoires were generated with immunoSEQ multiplex PCR, while TCRdb's copy carries only in-frame clones and drops some. Of fewer than 150,000 clones in the sample, roughly 94% are singletons; the top ten hold under 4.5%. The input for sequencing was peripheral blood, taken at surgery. All receptors derive from a boy younger than two with hemimegalencephaly and intractable seizures.

The chain recombines TRBV4-2 with TRBJ2-5; D not certain. The V end lost 2 bases, the J end lost 2 bases, and 9 bases lay between the germline ends. CDR1 and CDR2 (germline): LGHNA, YNFKEQ. This CDR3 spans 14 amino acids. This chain's CDR3 is CASSQRWEQETQYF. DNA for the CDR3: TGTGCCAGCAGCCAAAGGTGGGAACAAGAGACCCAGTACTTC.

This chain uses TRBV5-1 with TRBJ1-3; D is perhaps TRBD1 (5 bases). CDR1 and CDR2 (germline): SGHRS, YFSETQ. Deletions cut 0 bases from V and 2 bases from J, with 6 bases between. The CDR3 covers 14 residues. CDR3 residues: CASSLGGPGNTIYF. CDR3 coding DNA: TGCGCCAGCAGCTTGGGGGGACCTGGAAACACCATATATTTT.

J is TRBJ1-1 and V is TRBV18, with D perhaps matching TRBD1 (5 bases). This CDR3 has 14 residues. The V gene's germline CDR1 is KGHSH and CDR2 LQKENI. V was trimmed by 1 base and J by 0 bases, leaving 6 bases between them. In DNA, the CDR3 is TGTGCCAGCTCACCACAGGGGCTGAACACTGAAGCTTTCTTT. As protein: CASSPQGLNTEAFF.

The chain is built from TRBV11-3 and TRBJ2-1; TRBD2 is a possible D gene (6 bases). In germline, CDR1 is SGHNT, CDR2 YENEEA. Trimming left V 5 bases short and J 2 bases short, with 13 bases between. The CDR3 runs 15 residues. CDR3 DNA: TGTGCCAGCAGCCCCCGGGGCGGGACCTACAATGAGCAGTTCTTC. Translating gives CASSPRGGTYNEQFF.

The chain joins TRBV11-3 to TRBJ2-3; D is uncertain. Germline V gene sequence: CDR1 SGHNT, CDR2 YENEEA. This CDR3 has 13 residues. The ends were cut back, 2 bases at V and 6 bases at J, with 9 bases in the middle. This CDR3 reads CASSLRRSDTQYF. CDR3 sequence (DNA): TGTGCCAGCAGCTTAAGGAGAAGCGATACGCAGTATTTT.

The chain recombines TRBV19 with TRBJ1-5; D uncertain. Germline V lookup: CDR1 LNHDA, CDR2 SQIVND (reference sequence). CDR3 size: 13 residues. Trimming cost V 2 bases and J 5 bases, with 7 bases left between them. The CDR3 DNA reads TGTGCCAGTAGTATAACAGTCTATCAGCCCCAGCATTTT. This gives the protein CASSITVYQPQHF.

This chain joins TRBV7-3 and TRBJ2-5, with D perhaps being TRBD1 or TRBD2 (5 bases each). V lost 5 bases and J 0 bases, leaving 13 bases between the germline ends. Per germline, CDR1 SGHTA and CDR2 FQGTGA. The CDR3 spans 15 residues. The CDR3 sequence is CASSPGTANQETQYF. The CDR3 DNA follows: TGTGCCAGCAGCCCCGGGACGGCGAACCAAGAGACCCAGTACTTC. Variable domain in full (rest from reference TRBV7-3 and TRBJ2-5): GAGVSQTPSNKVTEKGKYVELRCDPISGHTALYWYRQSLGQGPEFLIYFQGTGAADDSGLPNDRFFAVRPEGSVSTLKIQRTERGDSAVYLCASSPGTANQETQYFGPGTRLLVL.

The rearrangement links TRBV4-2 to TRBJ2-7, with 7 bases identical to TRBD1. CDR3 length equals 15 residues. The V and J ends lost 4 bases and 2 bases, in that order; junction bases with no gene match: 8. CDR1 and CDR2 (germline): LGHNA, YNFKEQ. CDR3 residues: CASSLTSTGPYEQYF. The CDR3 DNA sequence: TGTGCCAGCAGCCTAACCTCGACAGGGCCCTACGAGCAGTACTTC.

For the CDR3, the DNA is TGTGCCAGCAGACACGTCTACGAGCAGTACTTC. Protein sequence: CASRHVYEQYF. V and J are TRBV28 and TRBJ2-7; D gene uncertain. This CDR3 is 11 amino acids long. Germline CDR1 MDHEN, CDR2 SYDVKM. Trimming took 6 bases from V and 3 from J, leaving 6 bases between them.

V usage is TRBV27 and J usage is TRBJ2-1, with 12 bases aligning to TRBD2. In germline, CDR1 is MNHEY, CDR2 SMNVEV (reference sequence). The CDR3 has 17 amino acids. Trimming at V came to 5 bases and at J to 4 bases, leaving 9 bases not matched to a gene. As DNA, the CDR3 is TGTGCCAGCAGTCCCCGGACTAGCGGGACGAGGTACAATGAGCAGTTCTTC. As protein: CASSPRTSGTRYNEQFF.

J is TRBJ2-7 and V is TRBV5-1; D is unresolved. Trimming pared 4 bases from V and 6 bases from J, leaving 11 bases between. Germline CDR1 SGHRS, CDR2 YFSETQ. The CDR3 runs 12 residues. In DNA form, the CDR3 reads TGCGCCAGCAGCGTATTCGGGCTCGAGCAGTACTTC. It translates to CASSVFGLEQYF.